Presented here are 17 T cell receptor beta chains from one specimen sequenced in a study of blood T cell repertoires in COVID-19. The protocol was immunoSEQ multiplex PCR, while the TCRdb copy is restricted to in-frame clones and leaves out a portion. The table has roughly 66,000 clones, around 82% seen once. Sequencing input: peripheral blood. The receptor set was obtained from a man aged 55 to 70 with acute or convalescent COVID-19.

V is TRBV5-1 and J is TRBJ1-6, with 7 bases that match TRBD1. The V and J ends lost 2 bases and 6 bases, in that order; junction bases with no gene match: 14. Germline values: CDR1 SGHRS, CDR2 YFSETQ. The CDR3 loop spans 18 amino acids. The DNA of the CDR3 is TGCGCCAGCAGCTTAAAACAGGGGACTCGAGGAGGTAATTCACCCCTCCACTTT. Translated, it gives CASSLKQGTRGGNSPLHF.

The J gene is TRBJ1-2, the V gene TRBV12-3 or TRBV12-4; perhaps TRBD1 as D (5 bases). Trimming removed 5 bases at V and 6 bases at J, with 13 bases between. The CDR3 totals 13 residues. The CDR3 here is CASSPPGGNGYTF. DNA for the CDR3: TGTGCCAGCAGTCCCCCCGGGGGAAATGGCTACACCTTC.

This sequence joins TRBV7-6 and TRBJ1-1; 8 bases match TRBD1. The CDR3 covers 15 residues. From germline, CDR1 is SGHVS and CDR2 FNYEAQ. Trimming cost V 3 bases and J 8 bases; bases outside gene matches: 11. The CDR3 sequence is CASSLGGGQGEEAFF. In nucleotides, the CDR3 is TGTGCCAGCAGCTTGGGGGGAGGACAGGGAGAGGAAGCTTTCTTT.

This clone has just a few counts. The chain links TRBV30 to TRBJ1-6; 8 positions agree with TRBD1. The V gene end was trimmed by 0 bases and the J gene end by 8 bases; junction bases not matched to a gene: 3. Germline CDR1 reads GTSNPN; CDR2 reads SVGIG (reference sequence). The CDR3 consists of 14 residues. The CDR3 DNA follows: TGTGCCTGGAGTGTACAGGGGGGCTATTCACCCCTCCACTTT. It is translated as CAWSVQGGYSPLHF.

The V call is TRBV7-9, the J call TRBJ2-6; 8 positions match TRBD1. V lost 3 bases to trimming and J lost 2 bases; unmatched junction nucleotides: 3. CDR1 SEHNR and CDR2 FQNEAQ come from the germline V gene (reference sequence). This CDR3 spans 16 amino acids. The CDR3 nucleotides are TGTGCCAGCAGCTTTGGACAGGGTACTGGGGCCAACGTCCTGACTTTC. Protein: CASSFGQGTGANVLTF.

V is TRBV11-2 and J is TRBJ2-1; 11 bases align to TRBD2. CDR3 length equals 14 residues. The ends lost 5 bases at V and 9 bases at J; junction bases unmatched: 6. CDR1 is SGHAT, CDR2 FQNNGV, per germline. Written as DNA, the CDR3 is TGTGCCAGCAGCGCGATAGCGGGGGGGATTGAGCAGTTCTTC. This gives the protein CASSAIAGGIEQFF.

The V call is TRBV19, the J call TRBJ1-6; D ambiguous. This CDR3 has 13 amino acids. Trimming shortened V by 7 bases and J by 8 bases, and 12 bases separated the two germline ends. Germline loops: CDR1 LNHDA, CDR2 SQIVND (reference sequence). The CDR3 loop reads CASNPMLDSPLHF. As DNA, the CDR3 is TGTGCCAGTAACCCAATGCTAGATTCACCCCTCCACTTT.

The gene calls are TRBV6-5 and TRBJ2-2, with 10 nucleotides matching TRBD1. Trimming cost V 5 bases and J 7 bases; bases outside gene matches: 7. CDR1 is MNHEY, CDR2 SVGAGI, per germline. The CDR3 runs to 15 residues. CDR3 bases: TGTGCCAGCAGTAGCAGGGACAGGGGTGGCGGGGAGCTGTTTTTT. Translating it yields CASSSRDRGGGELFF.

The chain couples TRBV12-2 to TRBJ2-1; TRBD2 reflects the table's D call only, with no check against the DNA. TRBV12-2 is shown as a pseudogene. The CDR3 sequence is 15 residues long. The CDR3 loop is CASRILAGGPREQFF. The CDR3 DNA follows: TGTGCAAGTCGCATCCTAGCGGGGGGGCCTCGTGAGCAGTTCTTC.

V and J are TRBV29-1 and TRBJ1-2, with 10 bases lining up with TRBD1. The CDR3 is 13 residues long. J lost 7 bases, V lost 1 base, and 3 bases had no gene match. CDR1 SQVTM and CDR2 ANQGSEA come from the germline V gene. The CDR3 DNA is TGCAGCGTTGAAGGGGACAGGGGAAGTGGCTACACCTTC. As protein: CSVEGDRGSGYTF.

This chain uses TRBV27 with TRBJ1-4, with TRBD1 as a possible D gene (5 bases). Trimming cost V 3 bases and J 6 bases, with 11 bases left between them. The CDR3 is made up of 14 amino acids. Germline V lookup: CDR1 MNHEY, CDR2 SMNVEV (reference sequence). DNA of the CDR3: TGTGCCAGCAGTTTGTGGGGGGGTTATGAAAAACTGTTTTTT. Translation gives CASSLWGGYEKLFF.

CDR3 in amino acids: CASSRSFLRGSNQPQHF. The CDR3 region has the DNA TGTGCCAGCAGCAGATCCTTTCTGCGGGGTAGCAATCAGCCCCAGCATTTT. The chain couples TRBV21-1 to TRBJ1-5. TRBV21-1 is designated a pseudogene. There are 17 residues in the CDR3.

This chain joins TRBV7-6 and TRBJ1-3, with 7 bases lining up with TRBD1. CDR3 length equals 13 residues. Losses at the gene ends were 5 bases for V and 6 bases for J; bases not matched to a gene: 4. Germline loops: CDR1 SGHVS, CDR2 FNYEAQ. The CDR3 reads CASSGDSQNTIYF. As DNA, the CDR3 is TGTGCCAGCAGCGGGGACAGTCAAAACACCATATATTTT. The variable domain in full, with the rest retrieved from reference TRBV7-6 and TRBJ1-3, is GAGVSQSPRYKVTKRGQDVALRCDPISGHVSLYWYRQALGQGPEFLTYFNYEAQQDKSGLPNDRFSAERPEGSISTLTIQRTEQRDSAMYRCASSGDSQNTIYFGEGSWLTVV.

The chain recombines TRBV5-1 with TRBJ2-2; possibly TRBD2 for D (6 bases). V was clipped by 0 bases and J by 1 base, with 10 bases between them. The CDR3 contains 16 residues. Looked up from germline, CDR1 is SGHRS and CDR2 is YFSETQ. The CDR3 region has the DNA TGCGCCAGCAGCTTGGGCGGGGCCGTGAACACCGGGGAGCTGTTTTTT. Protein sequence: CASSLGGAVNTGELFF.

This clone was seen only a few times. The chain has TRBV19 and TRBJ1-1, with D maybe TRBD1 (6 bases). The CDR3 spans 13 residues. Germline CDR1 is LNHDA and CDR2 is SQIVND (reference sequence). V was clipped by 8 bases and J by 1 base, with 11 bases between them. The CDR3 nucleotides are TGTGCCAGTTCGGACAGTCCGAACACTGAAGCTTTCTTT. It encodes CASSDSPNTEAFF.

The rearrangement uses TRBV29-1 and TRBJ2-1; D might be TRBD1 (5 bases). The germline V and J ends were trimmed by 7 bases and 6 bases, with 13 bases remaining between them. CDR3 length: 12 amino acids. Germline assignment: CDR1 SQVTM and CDR2 ANQGSEA. The CDR3 bases are TGCAGCGGAGCCTCAGGGCGCAATGAGCAGTTCTTC. Translation: CSGASGRNEQFF.

V is TRBV30 and J is TRBJ1-6, with 7 positions matching TRBD1. The CDR3 runs 18 residues. The junction had 12 bases not matched to a gene; V was cut back by 4 bases and J by 0 bases. Germline assignment: CDR1 GTSNPN and CDR2 SVGIG (reference sequence). The CDR3 spells CAWMIVTGRSSYNSPLHF. As DNA, the CDR3 is TGTGCCTGGATGATCGTGACAGGGAGGAGCTCCTATAATTCACCCCTCCACTTT.